The clone carrying this T cell receptor beta chain has a single count. Other DNA sequences from this sample encode an identical CDR3 as well. The sample comes from a study of shared clonotypes between healthy human individuals. Germline CDR1 and CDR2: SGHTA and FQGTGA. Germline trimming cut 6 bases from V and 7 bases from J; bases unmatched to any gene: 3. The CDR3 contains 12 residues. At the deep level, the assay was run. Profiled with immunoSEQ multiplex PCR; TCRdb holds only in-frame clones, not every one. The table has some 2,500,000 clones, under 95% seen once; the top ten hold 0.37%. The V and J genes are TRBV7-3 and TRBJ2-1; 7 nucleotides agree with TRBD1. Material for sequencing was naive CD4+ T cells from PBMCs. Subset denoted: CD45RA+ positively selected. This clonotype was sampled from a man younger than 30 in good health. Some clones in this sample may be carry-over from other donors' samples. CDR3 sequence: CASSSTGNEQFF. The CDR3 bases are TGTGCCAGCAGTTCGACAGGGAATGAGCAGTTCTTC.